The entry that follows covers one T cell receptor (beta chain) sequence. Its target is not known. The data stem from a study of cytomegalovirus exposure and HLA in healthy donors. Study-level points and caveats: A later analysis reportedly found that, within productive TCRs, an Asian-associated ancestry cluster had fewer N-insertions than the mean observed across the approximately 700 donors. Among TCR sequences, most were rare, though some public TCRs appeared in many donors. Researchers reportedly found TCR beta sequences accurately predicted most subjects' HLA-A and HLA-B alleles.

Germline V CDR1 and CDR2: SGHDN, FVKESK. V lost 0 bases and J lost 6, with 12 bases in between. The CDR3 has 14 residues. A multiplex PCR was run with 60 Vbeta primers and 13 Jbeta primers. Measured with immunoSEQ multiplex PCR; TCRdb has only the in-frame clones, and not every one. Among under 200,000 clones, about nine tenths were seen once, and the ten largest hold 0.9% to 1.2%. The source is a boy between 2 and 10 years old in good health and CMV-seronegative. The sequencing input was PBMCs. The gene calls are TRBV14 and TRBJ2-7, with D tentatively TRBD2 (5 bases). This chain's CDR3 is CASSQDKYRGEQYF. The CDR3 coding sequence is TGTGCCAGCAGCCAAGATAAGTATCGGGGCGAGCAGTACTTC.